These 30 T cell receptor beta chains were all obtained from the same sample, sequenced in a study of beta chain features in type 1 diabetes. Expressed TCRB transcripts were sequenced because the entire RNA isolate underwent reverse transcription. Assay: immunoSEQ multiplex PCR; the TCRdb copy retains only in-frame clones and omits some. The sample carries 100,000 to 150,000 clones, roughly a sixth recorded once. Whole-study findings and limits: A moderate, significant TCRB CDR3 shortening appeared in type 1 diabetes across four CD4+ subsets.

Antigen specificity for these receptors is unknown. The sample taken for sequencing was central memory CD4+ T cells from blood. The source is a man aged 18 to 35 with type 1 diabetes.

This clone was seen more than once but under ten times. The chain uses TRBV19 and TRBJ1-1; D call uncertain. The CDR3 covers 14 residues. Germline loops: CDR1 LNHDA, CDR2 SQIVND (reference sequence). Between the trimmed V and J ends, which lost 5 bases and 0 bases, there was a span of 10 bases. The CDR3 loop reads CASSGDGMNTEAFF. The CDR3, as DNA: TGTGCCAGTAGTGGAGACGGAATGAACACTGAAGCTTTCTTT.

This clone has only a few counts. The V call is TRBV2, the J call TRBJ1-1, with TRBD1 as a possible D gene (5 bases). CDR1 is SNHLY, CDR2 FYNNEI, per germline. Trimming removed 7 bases from V and 0 bases from J, with 9 bases in between. CDR3 size: 13 residues. The DNA of the CDR3 is TGTGCCAGCAAAACACAGGTGAACACTGAAGCTTTCTTT. This gives the protein CASKTQVNTEAFF.

This clone has more than one count but fewer than ten. The chain uses TRBV4-3 and TRBJ2-7, with 7 bases aligning to TRBD1. The CDR3 has 16 amino acids. The junction had 11 bases not matched to a gene; V was cut back by 3 bases and J by 3 bases. Per the germline V gene, CDR1 is LGHNA and CDR2 is YSLEER. The CDR3 region is CASSHRDSKGYYEQYF. In DNA, the CDR3 is TGCGCCAGCAGCCACCGGGACAGCAAAGGCTACTACGAGCAGTACTTC.

There are a few counts of this clone. This rearrangement joins TRBV5-1 to TRBJ2-1; 14 bases map to TRBD2. This CDR3 has 17 amino acids. Germline-derived CDR1 and CDR2 are SGHRS and YFSETQ. The ends lost 3 bases at V and 6 bases at J; junction bases unmatched: 8. The DNA for the CDR3 is TGCGCCAGCAGCTCCAATCCCGGGACTAGCGGGGGCAATGAGCAGTTCTTC. Its protein is CASSSNPGTSGGNEQFF.

The rearrangement uses TRBV9 and TRBJ2-2; D is unresolved. Germline CDR1 reads SGDLS; CDR2 reads YYNGEE. This CDR3 is built from 17 residues. Between the trimmed V and J ends, which lost 0 bases and 5 bases, there was a span of 17 bases. CDR3 coding DNA: TGTGCCAGCAGCGTAGGGTCCTCCAGCCGGCTGACCGGGGAGCTGTTTTTT. This gives the protein CASSVGSSSRLTGELFF.

This chain uses TRBV10-3 with TRBJ2-2; TRBD1 agrees at 8 bases. The V segment lost 6 bases and the J segment 0 bases; nucleotides outside the gene matches: 3. Germline V gene data show CDR1 as ENHRY and CDR2 as SYGVKD. CDR3 size: 15 residues. CDR3 DNA: TGTGCCATCAGCCCGGACAGGGCGAACACCGGGGAGCTGTTTTTT. Encoded protein: CAISPDRANTGELFF.

This clone has just one count. This rearrangement joins TRBV7-2 to TRBJ2-6; TRBD2 is a possible D gene (5 bases). The CDR3 covers 16 residues. Between the trimmed V and J ends, which lost 1 base and 0 bases, there was a span of 7 bases. Germline V gene lookup returns CDR1 SGHTA and CDR2 FQGNSA. The CDR3 sequence: CASSLVGDSGANVLTF. DNA of the CDR3: TGTGCCAGCAGCTTAGTGGGAGACTCTGGGGCCAACGTCCTGACTTTC.

The chain combines TRBV29-1 with TRBJ2-1, with D tentatively TRBD1 (5 bases). V was cut by 3 bases and J by 3 bases, with 6 bases left in between. Germline assignment: CDR1 SQVTM and CDR2 ANQGSEA. There are 12 residues in the CDR3. The CDR3 sequence: CSVDTGYNEQFF. CDR3 DNA: TGCAGCGTTGATACAGGCTACAATGAGCAGTTCTTC.

Points on this clone: One end of the junction varies from germline; a read error may be responsible. V usage is TRBV5-1 and J usage is TRBJ2-7, with D perhaps TRBD2 (5 bases). CDR3 size: 11 residues. The germline V gene encodes CDR1 SGHRS and CDR2 YFSETQ. Written as DNA, the CDR3 is TGCGCCAACAGCGGCGGGTACGAGCAGTACTTC. Encoded protein: CANSGGYEQYF. Variable domain in full (rest from reference TRBV5-1 and TRBJ2-7): KAGVTQTPRYLIKTRGQQVTLSCSPISGHRSVSWYQQTPGQGLQFLFEYFSETQRNKGNFPGRFSGRQFSNSRSEMNVSTLELGDSALYLCANSGGYEQYFGPGTRLTVT.

The V and J genes are TRBV9 and TRBJ1-2; D is uncertain. The CDR3 spans 12 residues. Germline values: CDR1 SGDLS, CDR2 YYNGEE. V was shortened by 7 bases and J by 1 base, with 8 bases between the two germline ends. The CDR3 bases are TGTGCCAGCGGGCGAGATAACTATGGCTACACCTTC. Encoded protein: CASGRDNYGYTF.

At least ten counts were recorded for this clone. The chain joins TRBV7-9 to TRBJ2-7; D unresolved. The V end lost 3 bases, the J end lost 6 bases, and 12 bases lay between the germline ends. The CDR3 consists of 13 residues. The germline V gene has CDR1 SEHNR and CDR2 FQNEAQ (reference sequence). The CDR3 is CASSFISGFEQYF. CDR3 in DNA: TGTGCCAGCAGCTTTATTTCGGGTTTCGAGCAGTACTTC.

This clone was seen only a few times. CDR3 sequence reads: CAWRGTGVLYEQYF. CDR3 DNA sequence: TGTGCCTGGAGGGGGACAGGGGTACTCTACGAGCAGTACTTC. The chain uses TRBV30 and TRBJ2-7, with 10 bases fitting TRBD1. Germline-derived CDR1 and CDR2 are GTSNPN and SVGIG (reference sequence). With 3 bases clipped from V and 3 bases from J, the junction kept 5 bases outside the gene matches. The CDR3 runs to 14 residues. The complete variable domain, with remaining parts taken from reference TRBV30 and TRBJ2-7, reads SQTIHQWPATLVQPVGSPLSLECTVEGTSNPNLYWYRQAAGRGLQLLFYSVGIGQISSEVPQNLSASRPQDRQFILSSKKLLLSDSGFYLCAWRGTGVLYEQYFGPGTRLTVT.

This chain uses TRBV7-2 with TRBJ1-2; D remains ambiguous. The CDR3 has 14 amino acids. The ends were cut back, 1 base at V and 9 bases at J, with 15 bases in the middle. CDR1 is SGHTA, CDR2 FQGNSA, per germline. The CDR3 is CASSLEPSARSYTF. CDR3 coding DNA: TGTGCCAGCAGCTTAGAACCGTCCGCGAGGAGCTACACCTTC.

This clone has a handful of counts. The V call is TRBV7-9, the J call TRBJ2-7; D call uncertain. V was pared by 3 bases and J by 4 bases, with 16 bases between. Germline V lookup: CDR1 SEHNR, CDR2 FQNEAQ (reference sequence). The CDR3 is 15 amino acids. This CDR3 reads CASSFTKPGPYEQYF. In nucleotides, the CDR3 is TGTGCCAGCAGCTTTACTAAACCGGGCCCTTACGAGCAGTACTTC. Complete variable domain (other parts from reference TRBV7-9 and TRBJ2-7): DTGVSQNPRHKITKRGQNVTFRCDPISEHNRLYWYRQTLGQGPEFLTYFQNEAQLEKSRLLSDRFSAERPKGSFSTLEIQRTEQGDSAMYLCASSFTKPGPYEQYFGPGTRLTVT.

This clone was seen more than once but under ten times. The J gene is TRBJ1-4, the V gene TRBV5-4; D remains unclear. Trimming took off 4 bases at V and 4 bases at J, with 5 bases between the two ends. The CDR3 runs 12 residues. CDR1 is SGHNT, CDR2 YYREEE, per germline (reference sequence). The DNA of the CDR3 is TGTGCCAGCAGCCGGGATAATGAAAAACTGTTTTTT. Residues: CASSRDNEKLFF.

V is TRBV7-2 and J is TRBJ2-1; the match to TRBD2 covers 10 bases. Trimming at V came to 1 base and at J to 7 bases, leaving 16 bases not matched to a gene. The V gene's germline CDR1 is SGHTA and CDR2 FQGNSA. The CDR3 sequence is 19 residues long. This CDR3 reads CASSLVASGGSRAGNEQFF. The CDR3 DNA is TGTGCCAGCAGCTTAGTCGCTAGCGGGGGCTCGAGAGCGGGAAATGAGCAGTTCTTC. The full variable domain, in which reference TRBV7-2 and TRBJ2-1 provide the parts outside the CDR3, is GAGVSQSPSNKVTEKGKDVELRCDPISGHTALYWYRQSLGQGLEFLIYFQGNSAPDKSGLPSDRFSAERTGGSVSTLTIQRTQQEDSAVYLCASSLVASGGSRAGNEQFFGPGTRLTVL.

This clone was seen only a few times. The gene calls are TRBV2 and TRBJ2-7; D possibly corresponds to TRBD2 (6 bases). Trimming cost V 6 bases and J 9 bases, with 12 bases left between them. This CDR3 is 11 amino acids long. Germline values: CDR1 SNHLY, CDR2 FYNNEI. The CDR3 DNA reads as TGTGCCAGCAGGGTTAACGGGAGGCAGTACTTC. Translation gives CASRVNGRQYF.

This chain links TRBV23-1 with TRBJ1-5, with no clear D. TRBV23-1 is noted as an ORF with a role that remains uncertain. The CDR3 extends over 16 amino acids. V lost 0 bases and J lost 3, with 12 bases in between. As DNA, the CDR3 is TGCGCCAGCAGTCAATCCCGAAGGAATACCAATCAGCCCCAGCATTTT. This gives the protein CASSQSRRNTNQPQHF.

The CDR3 bases are TGCGCCAGCAGTCTAGGACTAGCGGGGACAGATACGCAGTATTTT. Amino acids: CASSLGLAGTDTQYF. The genes are TRBV23-1 and TRBJ2-3; 12 bases map to TRBD2. TRBV23-1 carries the ORF label, with uncertain function. Trimming cost V 4 bases and J 3 bases; bases outside gene matches: 2. The CDR3 consists of 15 residues.

This clone turned up a few times. The J gene is TRBJ2-1, the V gene TRBV5-4; D unresolved. The length of the CDR3 is 17 residues. Trimming took 0 bases from V and 0 from J, leaving 13 bases between them. The germline V gene has CDR1 SGHNT and CDR2 YYREEE (reference sequence). The CDR3 DNA reads as TGTGCCAGCAGCTTGGCCTCAGCGATGAGCTCCTACAATGAGCAGTTCTTC. Its translation: CASSLASAMSSYNEQFF.

This clone was seen more than once but under ten times. The chain combines TRBV28 with TRBJ2-1, with TRBD2 matching over 7 bases. V shed 1 base and J 1 base; nucleotides not matched to a gene: 4. The CDR3 loop spans 16 amino acids. Germline assignment: CDR1 MDHEN and CDR2 SYDVKM. CDR3 DNA: TGTGCCAGCAGTTTATATTCCGGGGGGTCCTACAATGAGCAGTTCTTC. Translating it yields CASSLYSGGSYNEQFF.

This sequence joins TRBV10-3 and TRBJ2-3; 8 nucleotides line up with TRBD2. The CDR3 spans 14 residues. Per germline, CDR1 ENHRY and CDR2 SYGVKD. V lost 10 bases and J lost 1; bases outside the gene matches: 7. This CDR3 reads CATNSGEGTDTQYF. The CDR3 DNA reads TGTGCCACAAATAGCGGGGAAGGCACAGATACGCAGTATTTT.

This clone was observed many times. This rearrangement joins TRBV11-3 to TRBJ2-3, with 8 bases aligning to TRBD2. The CDR3 totals 16 residues. Unmatched junction bases numbered 6, after V lost 4 bases and J lost 0 bases. Germline CDR1 and CDR2: SGHNT and YENEEA. CDR3 coding DNA: TGTGCCAGCAGCTCCATCAGCGGGAGCAGCACAGATACGCAGTATTTT. Encoded protein: CASSSISGSSTDTQYF. Combining the CDR3 with reference TRBV11-3 and TRBJ2-3 gives the whole variable domain EAGVVQSPRYKIIEKKQPVAFWCNPISGHNTLYWYLQNLGQGPELLIRYENEEAVDDSQLPKDRFSAERLKGVDSTLKIQPAELGDSAVYLCASSSISGSSTDTQYFGPGTRLTVL.

This clone was detected a few times. The chain couples TRBV2 to TRBJ2-3, with 9 bases that match TRBD1. The V segment lost 6 bases and the J segment 4 bases; nucleotides outside the gene matches: 8. Germline CDR1 SNHLY, CDR2 FYNNEI. This CDR3 is built from 15 residues. The CDR3 protein is CASRRQGESADTQYF. The CDR3 bases are TGTGCCAGCAGACGACAGGGGGAGAGTGCAGATACGCAGTATTTT.

This clone was counted only a few times. CDR3 bases: TGCGCCAGCAGCTTGGAGGGGTCCAAAAACATTCAGTACTTC. Translating it yields CASSLEGSKNIQYF. The J gene is TRBJ2-4, the V gene TRBV5-1; D may be TRBD1 (5 bases). Germline V lookup: CDR1 SGHRS, CDR2 YFSETQ. This CDR3 has 14 residues. V was pared by 0 bases and J by 2 bases, with 6 bases between.

The V and J genes are TRBV7-9 and TRBJ2-5, with TRBD1 identical over 10 bases. Germline CDR1 SEHNR, CDR2 FQNEAQ (reference sequence). The CDR3 contains 13 residues. Unmatched junction bases numbered 3, after V lost 7 bases and J lost 4 bases. CDR3: CASTRDRGETQYF. CDR3 coding DNA: TGTGCCAGCACCCGGGACAGGGGAGAGACCCAGTACTTC.

V and J are TRBV29-1 and TRBJ2-1; 8 bases align to TRBD1. The CDR3 runs 13 residues. V shed 7 bases, J shed 9 bases, and the junction held 11 bases outside the gene matches. The germline V gene has CDR1 SQVTM and CDR2 ANQGSEA. The CDR3 DNA reads as TGCAGCGCCCGGGACAGGAAGACCGGTGAGCAGTTCTTC. Translation gives CSARDRKTGEQFF.

The rearrangement uses TRBV7-3 and TRBJ2-5, with TRBD1 matching over 8 bases. The CDR3 contains 13 residues. CDR1 and CDR2 from the germline V gene are SGHTA and FQGTGA. Trimming at V came to 4 bases and at J to 5 bases, leaving 3 bases not matched to a gene. The CDR3 DNA reads TGTGCCAGCAGCTCGGACAGGGACGAGACCCAGTACTTC. This codes for CASSSDRDETQYF.

A word on this clone: The junction differs from germline at one of its ends, possibly a read error. J is TRBJ2-5 and V is TRBV7-7; a weak D match, TRBD1 (5 bases). CDR1 is SSHAT and CDR2 is FNYEAQ in the germline V gene (reference sequence). This CDR3 has 14 residues. CDR3 loop: CASSFQGFQETQYF. The CDR3 region has the DNA TGTGCTAGCAGCTTCCAGGGCTTCCAAGAGACCCAGTACTTC.

This clone was counted between two and nine times. The chain recombines TRBV30 with TRBJ2-1, with 10 bases fitting TRBD2. The CDR3 is 14 amino acids. Germline V CDR1 and CDR2: GTSNPN, SVGIG (reference sequence). J was trimmed by 5 bases and V by 3 bases; bases with no gene match: 4. The CDR3 DNA reads TGTGCCTGGAGGGTAGCGGGGGGCCACAATGAGCAGTTCTTC. Residues: CAWRVAGGHNEQFF.